Listed here are 12 T cell receptor beta chains from one sample, sequenced in a study of cytomegalovirus exposure and HLA in healthy donors. 13 Jbeta primers and 60 Vbeta primers were used for the PCR. Here immunoSEQ multiplex PCR was the method, and the copy in TCRdb shows in-frame clones only, minus some. The sample consists of around 140,000 clones, around 65% of them appearing once. Material for sequencing was PBMCs. These receptors all stem from a woman in her sixties in good health and CMV-seronegative.

The rearrangement links TRBV5-1 to TRBJ2-3; D not certain. Trimming took 0 bases from V and 4 from J, leaving 6 bases between them. This CDR3 comprises 13 residues. The germline V gene encodes CDR1 SGHRS and CDR2 YFSETQ. The CDR3 DNA follows: TGCGCCAGCAGCTTGGCCTTTCCAGATACGCAGTATTTT. Protein product: CASSLAFPDTQYF.

This clone was counted only a few times. The chain recombines TRBV11-2 with TRBJ1-4, with TRBD1 identical over 8 bases. The trim removed 4 bases at V and 5 bases at J, leaving 3 bases unmatched. The V gene's germline CDR1 is SGHAT and CDR2 FQNNGV. This CDR3 contains 14 residues. CDR3 protein: CASSSGQGNEKLFF. The CDR3 region has the DNA TGTGCCAGCAGCTCCGGACAGGGAAATGAAAAACTGTTTTTT. Supplemented by reference TRBV11-2 and TRBJ1-4, the full variable domain reads EAGVAQSPRYKIIEKRQSVAFWCNPISGHATLYWYQQILGQGPKLLIQFQNNGVVDDSQLPKDRFSAERLKGVDSTLKIQPAKLEDSAVYLCASSSGQGNEKLFFGSGTQLSVL.

This clone was seen a handful of times. The rearrangement joins TRBV7-9 to TRBJ2-5, with TRBD1 as a possible D gene (6 bases). Trimming pared 5 bases from V and 3 bases from J, leaving 16 bases between. Germline loops: CDR1 SEHNR, CDR2 FQNEAQ (reference sequence). CDR3 length: 15 amino acids. The CDR3 DNA is TGTGCCAGCAGCCCTTCCGGACAGATTAAAGAGACCCAGTACTTC. Amino acids: CASSPSGQIKETQYF.

The sample holds a few counts of this clone. V and J are TRBV11-3 and TRBJ1-2; 8 nucleotides match TRBD1. Germline trimming cut 6 bases from V and 8 bases from J; bases unmatched to any gene: 14. The V gene's germline CDR1 is SGHNT and CDR2 YENEEA. The CDR3 extends over 15 amino acids. CDR3 sequence reads: CASRQTPGQAIGYTF. The DNA for the CDR3 is TGTGCCAGCAGGCAAACTCCGGGACAGGCCATCGGCTACACCTTC.

The CDR3 reads CSGGLTEAFF. In nucleotides, the CDR3 is TGCAGCGGAGGTTTAACTGAAGCTTTCTTT. This chain uses TRBV29-1 with TRBJ1-1, with D uncertain. V lost 7 bases and J lost 5, with 8 bases in between. Germline assignment: CDR1 SQVTM and CDR2 ANQGSEA. There are 10 residues in the CDR3.

This chain uses TRBV12-5 with TRBJ2-1, with TRBD2 matching over 12 bases. In germline, CDR1 is LGHNT, CDR2 FRNRAP. The ends lost 1 base at V and 7 bases at J; junction bases unmatched: 5. This CDR3 comprises 16 residues. CDR3 sequence (DNA): TGTGCTAGTGGTTTGGGGAGTGGACTAGCGGGGAATGAGCAGTTCTTC. It is translated as CASGLGSGLAGNEQFF.

This clone is large (0.1 to 1%) within its sample. The rearrangement uses TRBV6-1 and TRBJ2-3; D possibly corresponds to TRBD2 (7 bases). The CDR3 consists of 14 residues. Germline CDR1 MNHNS, CDR2 SASEGT. V lost 8 bases to trimming and J lost 4 bases, with 16 bases between them. This CDR3 is CASGGGGAADTQYF. For the CDR3, the DNA is TGTGCCAGCGGGGGAGGGGGGGCTGCAGATACGCAGTATTTT.

The chain joins TRBV7-9 to TRBJ1-2; D is ambiguous. Germline V gene data show CDR1 as SEHNR and CDR2 as FQNEAQ (reference sequence). V dropped 5 bases and J dropped 12 bases, with 16 bases sitting between them. There are 12 residues in the CDR3. CDR3 DNA sequence: TGTGCCAGCAGCCCCCCCGGCGGTTTTCACACCTTC. This translates into CASSPPGGFHTF.

This clone occurred a few times. The chain carries TRBV28 and TRBJ1-5; 9 nucleotides agree with TRBD1. The CDR3 contains 17 residues. The V segment lost 2 bases and the J segment 2 bases; nucleotides outside the gene matches: 7. CDR1 and CDR2 from the germline V gene are MDHEN and SYDVKM. The CDR3 coding sequence is TGTGCCAGCAGTTTAGACAGGGGGGCGGGTGGCAATCAGCCCCAGCATTTT. Amino acids: CASSLDRGAGGNQPQHF.

This sequence joins TRBV9 and TRBJ1-6; no clear D. From germline, CDR1 is SGDLS and CDR2 YYNGEE. The V end lost 0 bases, the J end lost 7 bases, and 11 bases lay between the germline ends. CDR3 length: 15 residues. The DNA of the CDR3 is TGTGCCAGCAGCGTAGTGGAGGGTCAGAATTCACCCCTCCACTTT. Its translation: CASSVVEGQNSPLHF.

This rearrangement joins TRBV6-1 to TRBJ1-4, with no clear D. The CDR3 covers 14 residues. Looked up from germline, CDR1 is MNHNS and CDR2 is SASEGT. The V end was cut by 6 bases, the J end by 5 bases, with 13 bases between. The CDR3 region has the DNA TGTGCCAGCAGCCACGTGGAGGGAAATGAAAAACTGTTTTTT. Amino acids: CASSHVEGNEKLFF.

The chain couples TRBV13 to TRBJ1-5, with D unclear. Germline assignment: CDR1 PRHDT and CDR2 FYEKMQ (reference sequence). The CDR3 extends over 12 amino acids. Trimming stripped 5 bases from V and 4 bases from J, with 6 bases between. In nucleotides, the CDR3 is TGTGCCAGCAGCGTGCGTAATCAGCCCCAGCATTTT. It yields the protein CASSVRNQPQHF.